This TCR beta chain was sequenced in a study of shared clonotypes between healthy human individuals. On ten immunoSEQ deep assay plates, unsorted PBMC DNA was sequenced. In the original workflow: Junction-only sequences produced by ImmunoSEQ had no quality scores, so filtering differed. This table comes from immunoSEQ multiplex PCR, and its TCRdb copy is limited to in-frame clones, with some not included. The V and J calls and clone size come from that table; D and trimming were worked out from the DNA. The repertoire consists of about 96,000 clones, with approximately 44% occurring once and the leading ten covering around 16%. V was pared by 4 bases and J by 7 bases, with 8 bases between. The CDR3 spans 11 residues. Germline assignment: CDR1 SQVTM and CDR2 ANQGSEA.

Specimen: PBMCs. The chain joins TRBV29-1 to TRBJ2-1; a weak D match, TRBD1 (5 bases). This sequence was found in a middle-aged woman in good health. Some clones in this sample may be carry-over from other donors' samples. The chain's CDR3 is CSVGGQNEQFF. In DNA, the CDR3 is TGCAGCGTTGGGGGCCAAAATGAGCAGTTCTTC.